The rows below give T cell receptor beta chains drawn from one sample of a study of shared clonotypes between healthy human individuals. TCRdb keeps only in-frame clones here, not all; method: immunoSEQ multiplex PCR. The sample gives about 2 million clones, roughly 94% of which show up once; approximately 1.2% is in the top ten. Specimen: naive CD8+ T cells sorted from blood. These receptors originate from a man between 18 and 35 years old in good health. Each CDR3 is given with its conserved first and last residue. Fields, in order: CDR3 DNA, CDR3 protein, D gene, clone size, V gene, J gene, CDR3 length. The D gene is left open where the match is weak. Clone size is stated in some rows and not others, as once, few, many or a class when expanded.

CDR3nt: TGTGCCAGCAGCCTGAACCGGGACAGGGTCTACAATGAGCAGTTCTTC; CDR3aa: CASSLNRDRVYNEQFF; d_gene: TRBD1; abundance: -; v_gene: TRBV14; j_gene: TRBJ2-1; len: 16
CDR3nt: TGTGCCAGCAGTTTATCTCAAGGGGTTTTGGTCGGTTCACCCCTCCACTTT; CDR3aa: CASSLSQGVLVGSPLHF; d_gene: -; abundance: few; v_gene: TRBV27; j_gene: TRBJ1-6; len: 17
CDR3nt: TGCGCCAGCAGCTTGGCAGTTCTCTTAAGGACTGGTGAGACCACAGATACGCAGTATTTT; CDR3aa: CASSLAVLLRTGETTDTQYF; d_gene: -; abundance: -; v_gene: TRBV5-1; j_gene: TRBJ2-3; len: 20
CDR3nt: TGTGCCAGCAGCGCCTCATCCATGGGGGCAGGGACCGGGGAGCTGTTTTTT; CDR3aa: CASSASSMGAGTGELFF; d_gene: -; abundance: -; v_gene: TRBV9; j_gene: TRBJ2-2; len: 17
CDR3nt: TGTGCCAGCAGGGGGCTTTCCGGACACAGTCCGTTTGACCAAGAGACCCAGTACTTC; CDR3aa: CASRGLSGHSPFDQETQYF; d_gene: -; abundance: once; v_gene: TRBV2; j_gene: TRBJ2-5; len: 19
CDR3nt: TGTGCCAGCAGCTCGGGACAGGGGGCACTATACGAGCAGTACTTC; CDR3aa: CASSSGQGALYEQYF; d_gene: TRBD1; abundance: -; v_gene: TRBV7-9; j_gene: TRBJ2-7; len: 15
CDR3nt: TGCGCCAGCCGAATTAGCGGGGGGGCTGGAGATACGCAGTATTTT; CDR3aa: CASRISGGAGDTQYF; d_gene: TRBD2; abundance: -; v_gene: TRBV10-2; j_gene: TRBJ2-3; len: 15
CDR3nt: TGTGCCAGCAGCTTAGAGCGGGAGGTGGATACGCAGTATTTT; CDR3aa: CASSLEREVDTQYF; d_gene: TRBD2; abundance: -; v_gene: TRBV7-8; j_gene: TRBJ2-3; len: 14
CDR3nt: TGTGCCACCAGCAGAGATAGCGACGAGCAGTACTTC; CDR3aa: CATSRDSDEQYF; d_gene: -; abundance: -; v_gene: TRBV15; j_gene: TRBJ2-7; len: 12
CDR3nt: TGTGCCAGCATCGACCGCTCTGCAGGGGCCGATGGAAACACCATATATTTT; CDR3aa: CASIDRSAGADGNTIYF; d_gene: -; abundance: once; v_gene: TRBV7-9; j_gene: TRBJ1-3; len: 17
CDR3nt: TGTGCCAGCAGCTTAAGTGCCAGGGCCTTACCCTCACCCCTCCACTTT; CDR3aa: CASSLSARALPSPLHF; d_gene: -; abundance: -; v_gene: TRBV13; j_gene: TRBJ1-6; len: 16
CDR3nt: TGTGCCAGCAGCGGTACCCGGGGAGCCCACTACGAGCAGTACTTC; CDR3aa: CASSGTRGAHYEQYF; d_gene: -; abundance: -; v_gene: TRBV11-2; j_gene: TRBJ2-7; len: 15
CDR3nt: TGCGCCAGCAGCCTACAACTAGGGGGTTACACCGGGGAGCTGTTTTTT; CDR3aa: CASSLQLGGYTGELFF; d_gene: -; abundance: -; v_gene: TRBV4-1; j_gene: TRBJ2-2; len: 16
CDR3nt: TGCGCCAGCAGCCAAGATGCCTCGGGGGATATCTACTATGGCTACACCTTC; CDR3aa: CASSQDASGDIYYGYTF; d_gene: -; abundance: -; v_gene: TRBV4-3; j_gene: TRBJ1-2; len: 17
CDR3nt: TGCGCCAGCAGCCAAGTGACTAGCGGGCGACACGAGCAGTACTTC; CDR3aa: CASSQVTSGRHEQYF; d_gene: TRBD2; abundance: -; v_gene: TRBV4-1; j_gene: TRBJ2-7; len: 15
CDR3nt: TGTGCCAGCAGCCCCCCCGGGACCTACAATGAGCAGTTCTTC; CDR3aa: CASSPPGTYNEQFF; d_gene: -; abundance: -; v_gene: TRBV9; j_gene: TRBJ2-1; len: 14
CDR3nt: TGTGCCAGCAGTGAAGCTTGGGGGGGGCCAACTAATGAAAAACTGTTTTTT; CDR3aa: CASSEAWGGPTNEKLFF; d_gene: -; abundance: -; v_gene: TRBV6-1; j_gene: TRBJ1-4; len: 17
CDR3nt: TGTGCCAGTAGTCACTCCGGACAGGATCAATCCCTCAATCAGCCCCAGCATTTT; CDR3aa: CASSHSGQDQSLNQPQHF; d_gene: TRBD1; abundance: -; v_gene: TRBV19; j_gene: TRBJ1-5; len: 18
CDR3nt: TGTGCCAGCAGCTTGTCGGGGACAGCCTCTGGAAACACCATATATTTT; CDR3aa: CASSLSGTASGNTIYF; d_gene: TRBD1; abundance: -; v_gene: TRBV7-9; j_gene: TRBJ1-3; len: 16
CDR3nt: TGTGCCAGCAGCTTGGGTGGGAAGGAATACGAGCAGTACTTC; CDR3aa: CASSLGGKEYEQYF; d_gene: -; abundance: once; v_gene: TRBV5-4; j_gene: TRBJ2-7; len: 14
CDR3nt: TGTGCCAGCATTGGGGGCGGGGCCACCGGGGAGCTGTTTTTT; CDR3aa: CASIGGGATGELFF; d_gene: -; abundance: once; v_gene: TRBV6-5; j_gene: TRBJ2-2; len: 14
CDR3nt: TGTGCCAGCAGTTTACTCGGCGGGGAAGAGACCCAGTACTTC; CDR3aa: CASSLLGGEETQYF; d_gene: -; abundance: -; v_gene: TRBV27; j_gene: TRBJ2-5; len: 14
CDR3nt: TGTGCCAGCAGCTTAAGGGCTTCGGACACTGAAGCTTTCTTT; CDR3aa: CASSLRASDTEAFF; d_gene: -; abundance: -; v_gene: TRBV7-8; j_gene: TRBJ1-1; len: 14
CDR3nt: TGTGCCAGCAGCTTGATGACAGGGGAACACGAGCAGTACTTC; CDR3aa: CASSLMTGEHEQYF; d_gene: TRBD1; abundance: -; v_gene: TRBV5-6; j_gene: TRBJ2-7; len: 14
CDR3nt: TGTGCCAGTAGTCCCGAGACAGGGATCTCCTACGAGCAGTACTTC; CDR3aa: CASSPETGISYEQYF; d_gene: TRBD1; abundance: few; v_gene: TRBV19; j_gene: TRBJ2-7; len: 15
CDR3nt: TGTGCCAGCGGGACCCACAACCCCACAGATACGCAGTATTTT; CDR3aa: CASGTHNPTDTQYF; d_gene: -; abundance: once; v_gene: TRBV19; j_gene: TRBJ2-3; len: 14
CDR3nt: TGTGCCACCAGCAGAGCGGAGGAGACCGAGCAGTACTTC; CDR3aa: CATSRAEETEQYF; d_gene: -; abundance: once; v_gene: TRBV15; j_gene: TRBJ2-7; len: 13
CDR3nt: TGTGCCAGCAGAATAGCGGGAGAAGGGTACAATGAGCAGTTCTTC; CDR3aa: CASRIAGEGYNEQFF; d_gene: TRBD2; abundance: -; v_gene: TRBV27; j_gene: TRBJ2-1; len: 15
CDR3nt: TGCAGCGTTGAAGATTGGACAGGGGGCAACTACGAGCAGTACTTC; CDR3aa: CSVEDWTGGNYEQYF; d_gene: TRBD1; abundance: once; v_gene: TRBV29-1; j_gene: TRBJ2-7; len: 15
CDR3nt: TGCAGCGTTACGGAACACTCCTATGGCTACACCTTC; CDR3aa: CSVTEHSYGYTF; d_gene: -; abundance: few; v_gene: TRBV29-1; j_gene: TRBJ1-2; len: 12
CDR3nt: TGTGCCAGCAGCGTAGTGGCTAGCGGATACACCGGGGAGCTGTTTTTT; CDR3aa: CASSVVASGYTGELFF; d_gene: TRBD2; abundance: few; v_gene: TRBV9; j_gene: TRBJ2-2; len: 16
CDR3nt: TGTGCCAGCAGCTCCAGACAGGGAGCCTACGAGCAGTACTTC; CDR3aa: CASSSRQGAYEQYF; d_gene: TRBD1; abundance: -; v_gene: TRBV5-6; j_gene: TRBJ2-7; len: 14
CDR3nt: TGTGCCAGCAGTTCCCCTCGGACGGGCACCTACGAGCAGTACTTC; CDR3aa: CASSSPRTGTYEQYF; d_gene: -; abundance: -; v_gene: TRBV6-5; j_gene: TRBJ2-7; len: 15
CDR3nt: TGTGCCAGCAGCCTAGCGGCCTTCTCTGCCACAGATACGCAGTATTTT; CDR3aa: CASSLAAFSATDTQYF; d_gene: TRBD2; abundance: -; v_gene: TRBV9; j_gene: TRBJ2-3; len: 16
CDR3nt: TGTGCCAGCAGTGAAGGGCCCATTACAGGGGTACGAACGGGTGAGCAGTACTTC; CDR3aa: CASSEGPITGVRTGEQYF; d_gene: TRBD1; abundance: -; v_gene: TRBV6-1; j_gene: TRBJ2-7; len: 18
CDR3nt: TGTGCCAGCAGTTTTGGGCAGGGGGCGTCCTACGAGCAGTACTTC; CDR3aa: CASSFGQGASYEQYF; d_gene: TRBD1; abundance: -; v_gene: TRBV27; j_gene: TRBJ2-7; len: 15
CDR3nt: TGCGCCAGCAGTAGGAGGGGAAAGAGAGACGAGGTCGGCTACACCTTC; CDR3aa: CASSRRGKRDEVGYTF; d_gene: -; abundance: -; v_gene: TRBV5-1; j_gene: TRBJ1-2; len: 16
CDR3nt: TGTGCCAGCAGGAAGGGCGGGTACGACAATGAGCAGTTCTTC; CDR3aa: CASRKGGYDNEQFF; d_gene: -; abundance: -; v_gene: TRBV21-1; j_gene: TRBJ2-1; len: 14
CDR3nt: TGTGCCAGCAGCTCCCGTACCGGGGGACCGTTCGGGTCCACAGATACGCAGTATTTT; CDR3aa: CASSSRTGGPFGSTDTQYF; d_gene: -; abundance: -; v_gene: TRBV7-8; j_gene: TRBJ2-3; len: 19
CDR3nt: TGTGCCAGCAGGGGACAGGGGGCCGTCTATGGCTACACCTTC; CDR3aa: CASRGQGAVYGYTF; d_gene: TRBD1; abundance: -; v_gene: TRBV6-5; j_gene: TRBJ1-2; len: 14
CDR3nt: TGTGCCAGCAGTTTAAGGGGGTTAAGGAATCAGCCCCAGCATTTT; CDR3aa: CASSLRGLRNQPQHF; d_gene: -; abundance: -; v_gene: TRBV28; j_gene: TRBJ1-5; len: 15
CDR3nt: TGTGCCAGCAGTTTACGACAGGGTGGCACTGAAGCTTTCTTT; CDR3aa: CASSLRQGGTEAFF; d_gene: TRBD1; abundance: -; v_gene: TRBV27; j_gene: TRBJ1-1; len: 14
CDR3nt: TGTGCCTGGAAGGGAGGGGGCAGGTATGGCTACACCTTC; CDR3aa: CAWKGGGRYGYTF; d_gene: TRBD1; abundance: -; v_gene: TRBV30; j_gene: TRBJ1-2; len: 13
CDR3nt: TGCGCCAGCAGTTTAAACCAAGGTGATCAGCCCCAGCATTTT; CDR3aa: CASSLNQGDQPQHF; d_gene: -; abundance: -; v_gene: TRBV4-1; j_gene: TRBJ1-5; len: 14
CDR3nt: TGTGCTAGCAGCTTACTGGCGGGGTTGGAAACCGGGGAGCTGTTTTTT; CDR3aa: CASSLLAGLETGELFF; d_gene: -; abundance: -; v_gene: TRBV7-7; j_gene: TRBJ2-2; len: 16
CDR3nt: TGTGCCAGCAGCTTGCACAGGGATGGCTACACCTTC; CDR3aa: CASSLHRDGYTF; d_gene: -; abundance: -; v_gene: TRBV5-4; j_gene: TRBJ1-2; len: 12
CDR3nt: TGTGCCAGCAGCCCCGGGACAGGGGTCGCGAACACTGAAGCTTTCTTT; CDR3aa: CASSPGTGVANTEAFF; d_gene: TRBD1; abundance: once; v_gene: TRBV13; j_gene: TRBJ1-1; len: 16
CDR3nt: TGTGCCAGCAGCTTAGGCCTGGGGGGCGATGACTATGGCTACACCTTC; CDR3aa: CASSLGLGGDDYGYTF; d_gene: -; abundance: -; v_gene: TRBV7-6; j_gene: TRBJ1-2; len: 16
CDR3nt: TGTGCCAGCAGTGAAAGTGGTAGCGGGGCCTACAATGAGCAGTTCTTC; CDR3aa: CASSESGSGAYNEQFF; d_gene: TRBD2; abundance: -; v_gene: TRBV25-1; j_gene: TRBJ2-1; len: 16
CDR3nt: TGCGCCAGCAGCCAAGGTGTCGTGCGGGAGGGCCGGTACACCGGGGAGCTGTTTTTT; CDR3aa: CASSQGVVREGRYTGELFF; d_gene: TRBD2; abundance: -; v_gene: TRBV4-3; j_gene: TRBJ2-2; len: 19
CDR3nt: TGTGCCAGCAGCGTGGCGGGACTAGCGGGAAACACCGGGGAGCTGTTTTTT; CDR3aa: CASSVAGLAGNTGELFF; d_gene: TRBD2; abundance: -; v_gene: TRBV9; j_gene: TRBJ2-2; len: 17
CDR3nt: TGCGCCAGCAGCCAAGGGGTACGTTTATCCTACGAGCAGTACTTC; CDR3aa: CASSQGVRLSYEQYF; d_gene: -; abundance: -; v_gene: TRBV4-1; j_gene: TRBJ2-7; len: 15